This entry lists 31 T cell receptor beta chains sequenced from one sample in a study of spatial heterogeneity in lung cancer. Study results and limitations: Intratumoral expanded alpha and beta TCR counts were found to track tumor mutation counts.

TCRdb processed the 5' RACE reads anew with MiXCR; each CDR3 protein has one entry. The table shows thousands of distinct CDR3 sequences, with 14% occurring only once. Antigens of these TCRs are unknown. Regarding time point: sample taken at primary tumor resection. The sample here was lung tumor tissue, taken at surgery. The origin of the receptors is a female donor with early-stage non-small cell lung cancer.

By share, this clonotype counts as medium-sized (0.01 to 0.1%). The V and J genes are TRBV7-2 and TRBJ2-2; no definite D call. CDR3 size: 13 residues. Per germline, CDR1 SGHTA and CDR2 FQGNSA. V lost 3 bases to trimming and J lost 7 bases, with 9 bases between them. Written as DNA, the CDR3 is TGTGCCAGCAGCTTCCCCCGCGGCGGGGAGCTGTTTTTT. Protein: CASSFPRGGELFF.

In this sample, this clonotype turned up many times. The V gene is TRBV7-9, the J gene TRBJ1-2; perhaps TRBD1 as D (6 bases). V was cut by 1 base and J by 7 bases, with 10 bases left in between. Per germline, CDR1 SEHNR and CDR2 FQNEAQ (reference sequence). This CDR3 comprises 13 residues. CDR3: CASSLEGGRGYTF. The DNA for the CDR3 is TGTGCCAGCAGCTTAGAAGGGGGTCGTGGCTACACCTTC.

V gene TRBV4-2 combines with J gene TRBJ2-7; 9 positions agree with TRBD2. CDR1 and CDR2 (germline): LGHNA, YNFKEQ. The CDR3 sequence is 16 residues long. The junction had 6 bases not matched to a gene; V was cut back by 2 bases and J by 1 base. Written as DNA, the CDR3 is TGTGCCAGCAGCCAAAGAAGCGGGGGGACTTCCTACGAGCAGTACTTC. Its protein is CASSQRSGGTSYEQYF.

The J gene is TRBJ2-3, the V gene TRBV29-1, with 7 bases identical to TRBD1. J lost 4 bases, V lost 4 bases, and 5 bases had no gene match. The germline gives CDR1 SQVTM, CDR2 ANQGSEA. The CDR3 is 13 residues long. This CDR3 reads CSVVDQGADTQYF. CDR3 DNA: TGCAGCGTTGTGGATCAGGGGGCAGATACGCAGTATTTT.

By share, this clonotype counts as medium-sized. This chain connects TRBV12-3 or TRBV12-4 to TRBJ1-2; the D gene is possibly TRBD1 (6 bases). The CDR3 totals 15 residues. V lost 7 bases, J lost 0 bases, and 15 bases lay in between. The CDR3 DNA reads TGTGCCAGCAACCAAAGAGGGGGATCTAACTATGGCTACACCTTC. This encodes CASNQRGGSNYGYTF.

This clonotype is medium-sized (0.01 to 0.1%) in the sample. V is TRBV20-1 and J is TRBJ2-3, with 12 bases that match TRBD2. CDR3 length: 19 residues. J lost 0 bases, V lost 5 bases, and 15 bases had no gene match. Germline lookup yields CDR1 DFQATT and CDR2 SNEGSKA (reference sequence). The CDR3 reads CSAATGTSGLLSSTDTQYF. CDR3 DNA: TGCAGTGCTGCAACCGGGACTAGCGGGCTGCTCTCTAGCACAGATACGCAGTATTTT.

This clonotype was counted at least ten times. The chain is built from TRBV3-1 and TRBJ1-1; D gene unclear. The CDR3 runs to 16 residues. Trimming took off 6 bases at V and 3 bases at J, with 20 bases between the two ends. Germline V gives CDR1 LGHDT, CDR2 YNNKEL (reference sequence). CDR3 amino acids: CASSPTLGRVDTEAFF. CDR3 bases: TGTGCCAGCAGTCCGACTCTAGGTAGAGTAGACACTGAAGCTTTCTTT.

In this sample, this clonotype is medium-sized (0.01 to 0.1%). The chain uses TRBV7-9 and TRBJ2-2; the D is unclear. Germline V lookup: CDR1 SEHNR, CDR2 FQNEAQ (reference sequence). V gave up 5 bases and J gave up 2 bases, with 6 bases separating them. The CDR3 has 13 amino acids. The CDR3 region is CASSLRNTGELFF. DNA of the CDR3: TGTGCCAGCAGCCTAAGAAACACCGGGGAGCTGTTTTTT.

This clonotype is medium-sized. J is TRBJ1-1 and V is TRBV7-9, with no clear D. The CDR3 sequence is 15 residues long. V lost 6 bases and J 1 base, leaving 15 bases between the germline ends. Germline V gene sequence: CDR1 SEHNR, CDR2 FQNEAQ (reference sequence). CDR3 residues: CASRLGREQNTEAFF. In DNA form, the CDR3 reads TGTGCCAGCAGATTGGGTAGGGAACAGAACACTGAAGCTTTCTTT.

The rearrangement uses TRBV6-1 and TRBJ2-3; tentative D call: TRBD2 (6 bases). The CDR3 is 14 amino acids. Germline V lookup: CDR1 MNHNS, CDR2 SASEGT. Trimming cost V 7 bases and J 2 bases, with 13 bases left between them. CDR3 region: CASIRRGNTDTQYF. CDR3 DNA: TGTGCCAGCATTAGGCGGGGAAACACAGATACGCAGTATTTT.

This clonotype ranks as medium-sized (0.01 to 0.1%). The chain links TRBV7-2 to TRBJ2-7, with D tentatively TRBD2 (5 bases). Trimming removed 10 bases from V and 0 bases from J, with 16 bases in between. CDR1 is SGHTA and CDR2 is FQGNSA in the germline V gene. The CDR3 has 14 amino acids. The CDR3 DNA sequence: TGTGCCATTATAAAAATTGGGAGCTCCTACGAGCAGTACTTC. It is translated as CAIIKIGSSYEQYF.

This clonotype is medium-sized by share. J is TRBJ1-4 and V is TRBV24-1, with D unclear. Germline V gene sequence: CDR1 KGHDR, CDR2 SFDVKD. The CDR3 has 15 amino acids. V lost 3 bases and J 5 bases, leaving 12 bases between the germline ends. The DNA of the CDR3 is TGTGCCACCAGTGATCACTACAGAAGAAATGAAAAACTGTTTTTT. This sequence encodes CATSDHYRRNEKLFF.

This clonotype was found many times. The chain employs TRBV7-9 and TRBJ1-2, with a possible D match to TRBD1 (5 bases). Germline values: CDR1 SEHNR, CDR2 FQNEAQ (reference sequence). Trimming took off 10 bases at V and 2 bases at J, with 8 bases between the two ends. The CDR3 sequence is 11 residues long. The CDR3 here is CAIRVNYGYTF. CDR3 nucleotide sequence: TGTGCCATCAGGGTGAACTATGGCTACACCTTC. The complete variable domain, with remaining parts taken from reference TRBV7-9 and TRBJ1-2, reads DTGVSQNPRHKITKRGQNVTFRCDPISEHNRLYWYRQTLGQGPEFLTYFQNEAQLEKSRLLSDRFSAERPKGSFSTLEIQRTEQGDSAMYLCAIRVNYGYTFGSGTRLTVV.

This clonotype was counted ten times or more. The chain has TRBV5-1 and TRBJ2-3; D is uncertain. Trimming shortened V by 0 bases and J by 2 bases, and 7 bases separated the two germline ends. There are 14 residues in the CDR3. The germline gives CDR1 SGHRS, CDR2 YFSETQ. Here the CDR3 DNA reads TGCGCCAGCAGCTTGGGACTCACCACAGATACGCAGTATTTT. It is translated as CASSLGLTTDTQYF. The whole variable domain, filled in from reference TRBV5-1 and TRBJ2-3, reads KAGVTQTPRYLIKTRGQQVTLSCSPISGHRSVSWYQQTPGQGLQFLFEYFSETQRNKGNFPGRFSGRQFSNSRSEMNVSTLELGDSALYLCASSLGLTTDTQYFGPGTRLTVL.

This rearrangement joins TRBV5-1 to TRBJ2-5; no reliable D call. Germline V gene sequence: CDR1 SGHRS, CDR2 YFSETQ. The length of the CDR3 is 18 residues. The V end lost 1 base, the J end lost 1 base, and 20 bases lay between the germline ends. DNA for the CDR3: TGCGCCAGCAGCTTGAGGCACACCAGCCTACCGACCCAAGAGACCCAGTACTTC. This sequence encodes CASSLRHTSLPTQETQYF. The whole variable domain, remainder taken from reference TRBV5-1 and TRBJ2-5, is KAGVTQTPRYLIKTRGQQVTLSCSPISGHRSVSWYQQTPGQGLQFLFEYFSETQRNKGNFPGRFSGRQFSNSRSEMNVSTLELGDSALYLCASSLRHTSLPTQETQYFGPGTRLLVL.

This clonotype was picked up many times. The V gene is TRBV11-1, the J gene TRBJ2-4; 11 nucleotides agree with TRBD2. This CDR3 has 19 amino acids. Germline V gene lookup returns CDR1 SGHAT and CDR2 FQDESV (reference sequence). Trimming at V came to 2 bases and at J to 0 bases, leaving 9 bases not matched to a gene. In nucleotides, the CDR3 is TGTGCCAGCAGCTTATGGGCTAGCGGGGGGCCACTAGCCAAAAACATTCAGTACTTC. Its protein is CASSLWASGGPLAKNIQYF.

The chain joins TRBV9 to TRBJ2-1; D is possibly TRBD1 or TRBD2 (6 bases each). Per the germline V gene, CDR1 is SGDLS and CDR2 is YYNGEE. The CDR3 is 15 amino acids. V lost 0 bases to trimming and J lost 1 base, with 8 bases between them. The DNA of the CDR3 is TGTGCCAGCAGCGTAGCGGGGGCGTCCTACAATGAGCAGTTCTTC. The encoded protein is CASSVAGASYNEQFF.

This rearrangement joins TRBV6-2 or TRBV6-3 to TRBJ2-2; possibly TRBD1 for D (6 bases). Trimming left V 5 bases short and J 5 bases short, with 9 bases between. Germline values: CDR1 MNHEY, CDR2 SVGEGT. The CDR3 extends over 13 amino acids. CDR3 nucleotides: TGTGCCAGCAGTAAAACAGGGACCGGGGAGCTGTTTTTT. It yields the protein CASSKTGTGELFF.

This clonotype was recorded many times. The V gene is TRBV4-2, the J gene TRBJ2-7, with TRBD1 as a possible D gene (5 bases). The germline V gene has CDR1 LGHNA and CDR2 YNFKEQ. Trimming removed 4 bases from V and 1 base from J, with 17 bases in between. This CDR3 has 16 amino acids. The CDR3 here is CASSRPRQSGSYEQYF. The CDR3 DNA sequence: TGTGCCAGCAGCCGCCCGAGACAGTCCGGATCCTACGAGCAGTACTTC.

This clonotype was found many times. V usage is TRBV2 and J usage is TRBJ2-1; 8 bases line up with TRBD2. CDR3 length: 16 amino acids. V was pared by 0 bases and J by 7 bases, with 8 bases of the junction left unmatched. CDR1 is SNHLY and CDR2 is FYNNEI in the germline V gene. The CDR3 nucleotides read TGTGCCAGCAGTGAAGCATTGGCGCGCGGGGGGAATGAGCAGTTCTTC. Amino acid sequence: CASSEALARGGNEQFF.

The V gene is TRBV20-1, the J gene TRBJ2-5; perhaps D is TRBD1 or TRBD2 (5 bases each). This CDR3 has 14 amino acids. CDR1 and CDR2 (germline): DFQATT, SNEGSKA (reference sequence). Trimming removed 4 bases at V and 3 bases at J, with 15 bases between. CDR3 DNA: TGCAGTGCTACCGGTGGGACGGCCGAAGAGACCCAGTACTTC. Its protein product is CSATGGTAEETQYF.

This clonotype was counted at least ten times. J is TRBJ2-5 and V is TRBV5-1; TRBD1 agrees at 7 bases. With V trimmed by 3 bases and J by 5 bases, 10 bases remained unmatched. The CDR3 is made up of 15 amino acids. Per germline, CDR1 SGHRS and CDR2 YFSETQ. The CDR3 region has the DNA TGCGCCAGCAGCTACGCTCAGGGGGTCGGTGAGACCCAGTACTTC. Translation: CASSYAQGVGETQYF.

This clonotype occurred many times. The chain couples TRBV5-1 to TRBJ2-1; 8 bases line up with TRBD2. Per the germline V gene, CDR1 is SGHRS and CDR2 is YFSETQ. Trimming cost V 4 bases and J 1 base; bases outside gene matches: 4. The CDR3 totals 15 residues. The CDR3: CASSLTSGSYNEQFF. The CDR3 nucleotides are TGCGCCAGCAGCCTAACTAGCGGATCCTACAATGAGCAGTTCTTC.

This clonotype is medium-sized (0.01 to 0.1%) within its sample. In DNA, the CDR3 is TGTGCCAGCAGCACCCGACCGGGGGAGAGCTCCTATAATTCACCCCTCCACTTT. The encoded protein is CASSTRPGESSYNSPLHF. The chain carries TRBV7-9 and TRBJ1-6; D is perhaps TRBD1 (5 bases). The CDR3 loop spans 18 amino acids. V was pared by 5 bases and J by 0 bases, with 17 bases between. Per the germline V gene, CDR1 is SEHNR and CDR2 is FQNEAQ (reference sequence).

This clonotype was recorded at least ten times. The CDR3 here is CASSSYKQGSYEKLFF. CDR3 DNA sequence: TGTGCCAGCAGTTCCTACAAACAGGGGTCGTATGAAAAACTGTTTTTT. The V gene is TRBV6-5, the J gene TRBJ1-4; TRBD1 matches at 7 bases. CDR3 length: 16 amino acids. V lost 4 bases and J lost 6; bases outside the gene matches: 11. Germline assignment: CDR1 MNHEY and CDR2 SVGAGI.

This clonotype is termed medium-sized. The rearrangement uses TRBV13 and TRBJ1-6; possible D gene TRBD1, 5 bases. The V gene's germline CDR1 is PRHDT and CDR2 FYEKMQ (reference sequence). This CDR3 has 14 amino acids. V was pared by 3 bases and J by 6 bases, with 9 bases between. The CDR3: CASSLRGGNSPLHF. The CDR3 DNA is TGTGCCAGCAGCTTGCGGGGGGGTAATTCACCCCTCCACTTT.

In its sample, this clonotype was seen many times. CDR3 protein: CASSYSDTQYF. The CDR3 DNA is TGTGCCAGCAGTTATTCAGATACGCAGTATTTT. The rearrangement uses TRBV27 and TRBJ2-3; the D is unclear. V was shortened by 4 bases and J by 4 bases, with 3 bases between the two germline ends. CDR3 length: 11 residues. CDR1 and CDR2 (germline): MNHEY, SMNVEV (reference sequence).

This clonotype was observed at least ten times. The V call is TRBV6-5, the J call TRBJ1-5; D might be TRBD1 (6 bases). V was pared by 0 bases and J by 5 bases, with 11 bases between. Germline CDR1 and CDR2: MNHEY and SVGAGI. The CDR3 spans 15 residues. CDR3 DNA sequence: TGTGCCAGCAGTTACTCCGCCGGGGGGCATCAGCCCCAGCATTTT. Translation gives CASSYSAGGHQPQHF.

Relative to its sample, this clonotype is medium-sized. The chain employs TRBV7-3 and TRBJ2-7, with D unclear. V lost 0 bases and J 1 base, leaving 7 bases between the germline ends. CDR3 length: 14 residues. Germline V gene sequence: CDR1 SGHTA, CDR2 FQGTGA. The chain's CDR3 is CASSLTAGSYEQYF. The DNA of the CDR3 is TGTGCCAGCAGCTTAACGGCTGGTTCCTACGAGCAGTACTTC.

In this sample, this clonotype turned up many times. J is TRBJ2-4 and V is TRBV20-1; possible D gene TRBD2, 5 bases. The CDR3 spans 12 residues. Germline CDR1 DFQATT, CDR2 SNEGSKA (reference sequence). V lost 6 bases to trimming and J lost 3 bases, with 9 bases between them. CDR3 amino acids: CSASGGKNIQYF. The CDR3 bases are TGCAGTGCCAGCGGAGGCAAAAACATTCAGTACTTC.

This clonotype is medium-sized (0.01 to 0.1%) within its sample. The chain is built from TRBV5-6 and TRBJ2-5; 10 nucleotides agree with TRBD2. V shed 4 bases, J shed 3 bases, and the junction held 6 bases outside the gene matches. Germline V gives CDR1 SGHDT, CDR2 YYEEEE. This CDR3 has 15 residues. This CDR3 is CASSLRLAGEETQYF. The CDR3 coding sequence is TGTGCCAGCAGCCTACGGCTAGCGGGGGAAGAGACCCAGTACTTC.